What follows describes a single TCR beta chain. The antigen is undetermined. Assay execution took place at the deep level. Using immunoSEQ multiplex PCR, the repertoire was profiled, and TCRdb retains in-frame clones only, with some absent. The top ten hold about 0.34% of the sample, which has some 2,500,000 clones, approximately 93% seen once. Trimming removed 6 bases from V and 4 bases from J; junction bases left unmatched: 4. The V gene's germline CDR1 is MDHEN and CDR2 SYDVKM. The CDR3 is made up of 14 amino acids. This specimen comes from a study of shared clonotypes between healthy human individuals. Notes on the study in general: Clonotype sharing among donors was expected to depend on sequencing depth. Relative to their counterparts shared across all four donors, non-shared clonotypes exhibited diminished generation probabilities. What limited the represented genetic and exposure-history diversity was the small number of donors.

This chain links TRBV28 with TRBJ2-1; 9 nucleotides line up with TRBD1. This clonotype was sampled from a man younger than 35 in good health. Some clones in this sample may be carry-over from other donors' samples. Sequenced material: naive CD4+ T cells from PBMCs. Subset meaning: CD45RA+ positively selected. In nucleotides, the CDR3 is TGTGCCAGCAGCCAGGGACAGGGTTACAATGAGCAGTTCTTC. It is translated as CASSQGQGYNEQFF.